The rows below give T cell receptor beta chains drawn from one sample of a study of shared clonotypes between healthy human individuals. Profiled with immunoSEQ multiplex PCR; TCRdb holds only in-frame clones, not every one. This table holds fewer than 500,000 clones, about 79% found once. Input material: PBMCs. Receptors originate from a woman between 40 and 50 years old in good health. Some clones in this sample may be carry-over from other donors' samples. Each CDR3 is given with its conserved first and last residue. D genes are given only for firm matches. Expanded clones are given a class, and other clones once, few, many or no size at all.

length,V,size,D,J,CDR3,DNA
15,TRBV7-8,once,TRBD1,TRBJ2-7,CASSLPVRGPYEQYF,TGTGCCAGCAGCCTACCAGTGAGGGGGCCATACGAGCAGTACTTC
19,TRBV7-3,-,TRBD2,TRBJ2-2,CASSLTGVTSGSGGGELFF,TGTGCCAGCAGCTTAACCGGGGTGACTAGCGGGAGTGGTGGCGGGGAGCTGTTTTTT
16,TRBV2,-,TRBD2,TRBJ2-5,CASRGTSGFMQETQYF,TGTGCCAGCAGAGGGACTAGCGGGTTTATGCAAGAGACCCAGTACTTC
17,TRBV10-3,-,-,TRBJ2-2,CAISDPAGTTNTGELFF,TGTGCCATCAGTGATCCGGCCGGGACAACGAACACCGGGGAGCTGTTTTTT
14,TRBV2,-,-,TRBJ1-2,CASSPTGGDVGYTF,TGTGCCAGCAGCCCCACAGGAGGGGACGTTGGCTACACCTTC
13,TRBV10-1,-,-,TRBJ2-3,CASSASGTDTQYF,TGCGCCAGCAGTGCATCAGGGACAGATACGCAGTATTTT
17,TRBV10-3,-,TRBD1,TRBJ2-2,CAISEFAQGASTGELFF,TGTGCCATCAGTGAATTTGCCCAGGGGGCTAGCACCGGGGAGCTGTTTTTT
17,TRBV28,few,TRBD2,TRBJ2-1,CASSFAVGTSGIDEQFF,TGTGCCAGCAGTTTCGCTGTGGGGACTAGCGGGATCGATGAGCAGTTCTTC
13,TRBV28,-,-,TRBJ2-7,CASRIGPSYEQYF,TGTGCCAGCAGGATAGGACCCTCCTACGAGCAGTACTTC
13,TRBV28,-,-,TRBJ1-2,CASSYRINYGYTF,TGTGCCAGCAGTTACAGGATAAACTATGGCTACACCTTC
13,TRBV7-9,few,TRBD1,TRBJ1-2,CASSLGTGGPGAF,TGTGCCAGCAGCTTAGGGACAGGGGGCCCTGGTGCCTTC
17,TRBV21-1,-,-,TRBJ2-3,CASNPSLRGREGDTQYF,TGTGCCAGCAACCCTTCTTTACGCGGGAGAGAGGGAGATACGCAGTATTTT
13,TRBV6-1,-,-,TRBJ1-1,CASSPMGGTEAFF,TGTGCCAGCAGTCCTATGGGGGGTACTGAAGCTTTCTTT
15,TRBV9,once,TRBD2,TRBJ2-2,CASRRLAGSTGELFF,TGTGCCAGCAGACGACTAGCGGGATCTACCGGGGAGCTGTTTTTT
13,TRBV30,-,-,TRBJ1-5,CAWSARSDQPQHF,TGTGCCTGGAGTGCGAGATCAGATCAGCCCCAGCATTTT
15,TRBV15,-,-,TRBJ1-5,CATSAQGSSNQPQHF,TGTGCCACCAGCGCCCAGGGATCCAGCAATCAGCCCCAGCATTTT
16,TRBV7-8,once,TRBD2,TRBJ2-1,CASSLSGTSGDNEQFF,TGTGCCAGCAGCTTGTCCGGGACTAGCGGCGACAATGAGCAGTTCTTC
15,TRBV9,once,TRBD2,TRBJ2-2,CASTISSGLTGELFF,TGTGCCAGCACCATCTCTAGCGGACTCACCGGGGAGCTGTTTTTT
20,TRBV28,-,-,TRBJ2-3,CASSLIGGSGKCGDTDTQYF,TGTGCCAGCAGTTTAATCGGGGGATCGGGGAAGTGTGGGGACACAGATACGCAGTATTTT
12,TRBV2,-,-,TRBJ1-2,CASSEVPYGYTF,TGTGCCAGCAGTGAAGTGCCCTATGGCTACACCTTC
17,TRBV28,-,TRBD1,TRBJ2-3,CASSFRDRGFGLDTQYF,TGTGCCAGCAGTTTCCGTGACAGGGGATTCGGACTAGATACGCAGTATTTT
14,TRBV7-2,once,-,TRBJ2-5,CASSPGVGGETQYF,TGTGCCAGCAGCCCCGGGGTGGGAGGAGAGACCCAGTACTTC
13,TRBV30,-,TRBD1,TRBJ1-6,CALLRDRGSPLHF,TGTGCCTTACTGAGGGACAGGGGTTCACCCCTCCACTTT
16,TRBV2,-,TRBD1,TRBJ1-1,CASRPGGSIMNTEAFF,TGTGCCAGCAGGCCAGGGGGCTCGATAATGAACACTGAAGCTTTCTTT
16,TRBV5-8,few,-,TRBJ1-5,CASSPITGFGNQPQHF,TGTGCCAGCAGCCCGATAACAGGGTTTGGAAATCAGCCCCAGCATTTT
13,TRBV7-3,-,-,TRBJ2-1,CASSANRVDEQFF,TGTGCCAGCAGCGCAAACAGGGTCGATGAGCAGTTCTTC
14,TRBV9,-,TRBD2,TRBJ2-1,CASSTGLVTNEQFF,TGTGCCAGCAGCACGGGACTAGTAACCAATGAGCAGTTCTTC
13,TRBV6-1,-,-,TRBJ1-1,CASTDGVNTEAFF,TGTGCCAGTACAGACGGGGTGAACACTGAAGCTTTCTTT
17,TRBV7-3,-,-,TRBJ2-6,CASSFGGSISGANVLTF,TGTGCCAGCAGCTTTGGGGGTAGTATCTCTGGGGCCAACGTCCTGACTTTC